Presented here are 29 T cell receptor beta chains from one specimen sequenced in a study of regulatory T cells in long-lasting Graves disease. Time point defined: persistent/refractory GD, antithyroid drugs over 5 years with positive TRAb. The TCR library was made from RNA that had been extracted from PBMCs in TRIzol. To make TCR beta libraries, researchers used iRepertoire HTBI primers and Arm-PCR of CDR3 regions. TCRdb processed the multiplex PCR reads anew with MiXCR; each CDR3 protein has one entry. The repertoire holds about 300,000 distinct CDR3 sequences, with 20% to 25% as singletons. This specimen consisted of peripheral blood mononuclear cells (PBMCs), obtained when the disease was refractory, from a patient treated with antithyroid drugs. Receptor source: a female donor with Graves disease.

This clonotype has a count of ten or more. The chain is built from TRBV7-2 and TRBJ2-5; TRBD1 matches 8 bases. V dropped 7 bases and J dropped 5; count of bases not matched to a gene: 9. Germline lookup yields CDR1 SGHTA and CDR2 FQGNSA. This CDR3 region has 14 residues. CDR3 coding DNA: TGTGCCAGCACGCGGCAGGGGGCGTGGGAGACCCAGTACTTC. Amino acids: CASTRQGAWETQYF. The variable domain in full, with the rest retrieved from reference TRBV7-2 and TRBJ2-5, is GAGVSQSPSNKVTEKGKDVELRCDPISGHTALYWYRQSLGQGLEFLIYFQGNSAPDKSGLPSDRFSAERTGGSVSTLTIQRTQQEDSAVYLCASTRQGAWETQYFGPGTRLLVL.

There are many counts of this clonotype. The chain has TRBV28 and TRBJ1-2; possible D gene TRBD1, 5 bases. Germline CDR1 and CDR2: MDHEN and SYDVKM. The CDR3 consists of 15 residues. Trimming took off 7 bases at V and 1 base at J, with 16 bases between the two ends. The CDR3 protein is CASKQGDGSNYGYTF. Here the CDR3 DNA reads TGTGCCAGCAAACAAGGGGACGGAAGTAACTATGGCTACACCTTC.

For the CDR3, the DNA is TGTGCCAGCAGCCCTCATGCGGGCGCCGGCGGGGAGCTGTTTTTT. Translation gives CASSPHAGAGGELFF. The chain recombines TRBV11-3 with TRBJ2-2, with D perhaps matching TRBD2 (5 bases). The CDR3 runs 15 residues. V was shortened by 5 bases and J by 7 bases, with 17 bases between the two germline ends. Germline CDR1 SGHNT, CDR2 YENEEA.

The rearrangement links TRBV7-9 to TRBJ2-5; D gene uncertain. The germline CDR1 and CDR2 sequences are SEHNR and FQNEAQ (reference sequence). The length of the CDR3 is 16 residues. Trimming cost V 5 bases and J 1 base, with 17 bases left between them. The DNA for the CDR3 is TGTGCCAGCAGCGGGTTCTTCGTGGCTAGCCAAGAGACCCAGTACTTC. Its protein is CASSGFFVASQETQYF.

This chain joins TRBV12-3 or TRBV12-4 and TRBJ2-2, with D possibly matching TRBD1 (6 bases). Trimming removed 6 bases at V and 3 bases at J, with 11 bases between. CDR3 length: 14 amino acids. The CDR3 loop is CASREHRDTGELFF. The DNA for the CDR3 is TGTGCCAGCAGAGAGCACAGGGACACCGGGGAGCTGTTTTTT.

This clonotype was counted between two and nine times. The chain links TRBV7-3 to TRBJ2-1; the match to TRBD2 covers 7 bases. The CDR3 loop spans 15 amino acids. From germline, CDR1 is SGHTA and CDR2 FQGTGA. Losses at the gene ends were 5 bases for V and 0 bases for J; bases not matched to a gene: 4. The CDR3 region is CASSRDYSSYNEQFF. CDR3 in DNA: TGTGCCAGCAGCCGGGACTACAGCTCCTACAATGAGCAGTTCTTC.

V usage is TRBV11-2 and J usage is TRBJ2-1, with D possibly being TRBD2 (6 bases). Per the germline V gene, CDR1 is SGHAT and CDR2 is FQNNGV. V dropped 6 bases and J dropped 6 bases, with 15 bases sitting between them. This CDR3 comprises 14 residues. The CDR3 region is CASRDILAGNEQFF. CDR3 DNA: TGTGCCAGCAGGGATATACTAGCTGGCAATGAGCAGTTCTTC.

V is TRBV4-1 and J is TRBJ1-6; D not certain. Trimming pared 4 bases from V and 8 bases from J, leaving 9 bases between. Looked up from germline, CDR1 is MGHRA and CDR2 is YSYEKL. The CDR3 has 13 amino acids. This CDR3 reads CASSRRSDSPLHF. The DNA of the CDR3 is TGCGCCAGCAGCCGTCGTTCGGATTCACCCCTCCACTTT.

In its sample, this clonotype was seen a few times. As DNA, the CDR3 is TGCAGTGCCCGCCCACAGTTGGTAGGTCGGGAGCAGTACTTC. Its translation: CSARPQLVGREQYF. This chain connects TRBV20-1 to TRBJ2-7; D is uncertain. The CDR3 contains 14 residues. Per germline, CDR1 DFQATT and CDR2 SNEGSKA (reference sequence). V shed 6 bases and J shed 7 bases, with 22 bases lying between them.

In this sample, this clonotype turned up many times. The chain is built from TRBV20-1 and TRBJ2-1; D unresolved. Trimming pared 3 bases from V and 0 bases from J, leaving 9 bases between. The CDR3 spans 14 residues. Germline lookup yields CDR1 DFQATT and CDR2 SNEGSKA (reference sequence). CDR3 residues: CSASSRYSYNEQFF. The DNA for the CDR3 is TGCAGTGCTAGTTCTCGATACTCCTACAATGAGCAGTTCTTC.

The chain has TRBV20-1 and TRBJ2-7; TRBD2 matches 12 bases. From germline, CDR1 is DFQATT and CDR2 SNEGSKA (reference sequence). The CDR3 is 16 amino acids. The J segment lost 4 bases and the V segment lost 3 bases, leaving 10 bases of the junction unmatched. The CDR3 spells CSASWASGRVSYEQYF. The CDR3 DNA reads TGCAGTGCTAGTTGGGCTAGCGGGAGGGTTTCATACGAGCAGTACTTC.

The chain carries TRBV28 and TRBJ2-1; no firm D call. Germline V gene sequence: CDR1 MDHEN, CDR2 SYDVKM. The CDR3 is 12 residues long. Trimming removed 5 bases from V and 9 bases from J, with 11 bases in between. CDR3 amino acids: CASSLVGGEQFF. The CDR3 nucleotides are TGTGCCAGCAGTCTCGTCGGCGGTGAGCAGTTCTTC.

The chain has TRBV20-1 and TRBJ2-7; 7 positions match TRBD1. This CDR3 contains 12 residues. In germline, CDR1 is DFQATT, CDR2 SNEGSKA (reference sequence). Trimming cost V 4 bases and J 1 base; bases outside gene matches: 1. The CDR3 nucleotides read TGCAGTGCTACGGACAGGTCCTACGAGCAGTACTTC. The encoded protein is CSATDRSYEQYF.

This clonotype appeared a few times. The chain is built from TRBV28 and TRBJ2-2, with D possibly TRBD1 on 6 matching bases. Germline assignment: CDR1 MDHEN and CDR2 SYDVKM. The CDR3 has 16 residues. Trimming cost V 5 bases and J 12 bases, with 25 bases left between them. The chain's CDR3 is CASSPLGGVERWQLFF. The CDR3, as DNA: TGTGCCAGCAGTCCTCTAGGGGGAGTGGAGCGGTGGCAGCTGTTTTTT.

Regarding this clonotype: At one boundary the junction diverges from the germline segment, which might be a read error. The J gene is TRBJ1-5, the V gene TRBV20-1; 8 positions match TRBD1. This CDR3 has 17 amino acids. Germline CDR1 reads DFQATT; CDR2 reads SNEGSKA (reference sequence). This chain's CDR3 is CSARDGSKDRDNQPQHF. CDR3 sequence (DNA): TGCAGTGCCAGAGATGGGAGTAAGGACAGGGACAATCAGCCCCAGCATTTT.

This chain joins TRBV19 and TRBJ1-1; 8 bases match TRBD1. CDR1 and CDR2 (germline): LNHDA, SQIVND (reference sequence). Trimming took 7 bases from V and 2 from J; bases not matched to a gene: 9. This CDR3 is 15 amino acids long. The chain's CDR3 is CASILFGTGNTEAFF. DNA for the CDR3: TGTGCCAGTATTCTCTTTGGGACAGGCAACACTGAAGCTTTCTTT.

This clonotype came up many times. The rearrangement uses TRBV7-2 and TRBJ2-5, with 8 bases lining up with TRBD1. The junction had 10 bases not matched to a gene; V was cut back by 5 bases and J by 5 bases. The CDR3 is 15 amino acids. The germline CDR1 and CDR2 sequences are SGHTA and FQGNSA. CDR3 protein: CASSQTQGAGETQYF. CDR3 nucleotide sequence: TGTGCCAGCAGCCAAACTCAGGGGGCGGGGGAGACCCAGTACTTC.

The chain employs TRBV20-1 and TRBJ2-3; 9 bases map to TRBD1. This CDR3 region has 14 residues. CDR1 DFQATT and CDR2 SNEGSKA come from the germline V gene (reference sequence). Trimming took 4 bases from V and 4 from J; bases not matched to a gene: 6. In DNA form, the CDR3 reads TGCAGTGCTATCCGGGACAGGGAGTCAGATACGCAGTATTTT. Amino acids: CSAIRDRESDTQYF.

The rearrangement joins TRBV6-5 to TRBJ1-2; weak D call: TRBD1 (6 bases). This CDR3 contains 14 residues. CDR1 and CDR2 from the germline V gene are MNHEY and SVGAGI. Trimming cost V 2 bases and J 8 bases, with 15 bases left between them. CDR3 loop: CASSYAVQGHGYTF. In DNA, the CDR3 is TGTGCCAGCAGTTACGCCGTCCAGGGGCACGGCTACACCTTC.

This clonotype has ten or more counts. The chain employs TRBV20-1 and TRBJ2-7, with D perhaps matching TRBD2 (5 bases). V dropped 6 bases and J dropped 7 bases, with 16 bases sitting between them. CDR3 size: 12 residues. CDR1 and CDR2 from the germline V gene are DFQATT and SNEGSKA (reference sequence). CDR3 amino acids: CSASGLEWEQYF. CDR3 DNA sequence: TGCAGTGCCTCTGGACTGGAATGGGAGCAGTACTTC.

The chain carries TRBV28 and TRBJ1-2; D gene ambiguous. V lost 7 bases to trimming and J lost 1 base, with 10 bases between them. The CDR3 loop spans 13 amino acids. Germline V gives CDR1 MDHEN, CDR2 SYDVKM. The CDR3 loop reads CASIKDINYGYTF. For the CDR3, the DNA is TGTGCCAGCATCAAAGATATTAACTATGGCTACACCTTC.

The CDR3 DNA reads as TGTGCCAGCAGCCTTTGGGGACAGGGCACCACCGGGGAGCTGTTTTTT. Translating gives CASSLWGQGTTGELFF. This chain links TRBV9 with TRBJ2-2; 9 nucleotides match TRBD1. From germline, CDR1 is SGDLS and CDR2 YYNGEE. The CDR3 runs 16 residues. The junction had 8 bases not matched to a gene; V was cut back by 4 bases and J by 4 bases.

The genes are TRBV9 and TRBJ2-4, with TRBD1 identical over 7 bases. CDR1 and CDR2 (germline): SGDLS, YYNGEE. The CDR3 consists of 14 residues. V lost 4 bases, J lost 9 bases, and 10 bases stayed unmatched. The CDR3 coding sequence is TGTGCCAGCAGCCTCGGACAGGATGGCAGCATTCAGTACTTC. Translating it yields CASSLGQDGSIQYF.

V usage is TRBV20-1 and J usage is TRBJ2-1, with TRBD2 matching over 9 bases. This CDR3 is built from 20 residues. The V and J ends lost 1 base and 4 bases, in that order; junction bases with no gene match: 20. Germline V gene sequence: CDR1 DFQATT, CDR2 SNEGSKA (reference sequence). The CDR3 loop is CSARGVDLAGIVSTYNEQFF. CDR3 DNA sequence: TGCAGTGCTAGAGGGGTAGATCTAGCGGGAATTGTATCAACGTACAATGAGCAGTTCTTC.

In its sample, this clonotype was seen many times. J is TRBJ2-7 and V is TRBV28; TRBD2 might be the D (6 bases). V gave up 6 bases and J gave up 3 bases, with 18 bases separating them. Germline V gene lookup returns CDR1 MDHEN and CDR2 SYDVKM. This CDR3 contains 15 residues. CDR3 residues: CASSSPGTPFYEQYF. The CDR3 coding sequence is TGTGCCAGCAGCTCCCCCGGGACTCCCTTCTACGAGCAGTACTTC.

Comment on this clonotype: The junction departs from germline at one end; a sequencing error may be responsible. This chain links TRBV6-2 or TRBV6-3 with TRBJ1-3; no firm D call. The CDR3 has 14 amino acids. Per germline, CDR1 MNHEY and CDR2 SVGEGT. The CDR3 sequence is CATSYAVSGNTIYF. The DNA of the CDR3 is TGTGCCACCAGTTACGCTGTCTCGGGAAACACCATATATTTT.

This clonotype occurred many times. J is TRBJ2-7 and V is TRBV7-6; D might be TRBD2 (5 bases). Deletions cut 5 bases from V and 6 bases from J, with 17 bases between. Germline CDR1 and CDR2: SGHVS and FNYEAQ. This CDR3 region has 14 residues. The DNA for the CDR3 is TGTGCCAGCAGCCCCCCCGGGGTGGCCCGCGAGCAGTACTTC. Encoded protein: CASSPPGVAREQYF. The entire variable domain, with the rest obtained from reference TRBV7-6 and TRBJ2-7, is as follows: GAGVSQSPRYKVTKRGQDVALRCDPISGHVSLYWYRQALGQGPEFLTYFNYEAQQDKSGLPNDRFSAERPEGSISTLTIQRTEQRDSAMYRCASSPPGVAREQYFGPGTRLTVT.

This clonotype was recorded a few times. Germline and junction disagree at one end, which may indicate a read error. The genes are TRBV7-7 and TRBJ2-5; possibly TRBD2 for D (5 bases). This CDR3 contains 15 residues. Germline V gives CDR1 SSHAT, CDR2 FNYEAQ (reference sequence). CDR3 DNA: TGTGCTAGCAGCTTAGCGCACGGGTCCGAAGAGACCCAGTACTTC. Its protein product is CASSLAHGSEETQYF. Looking up the rest from reference TRBV7-7 and TRBJ2-5 gives the full variable domain: GAGVSQSPRYKVTKRGQDVTLRCDPISSHATLYWYQQALGQGPEFLTYFNYEAQPDKSGLPSDRFSAERPEGSISTLTIQRTEQRDSAMYRCASSLAHGSEETQYFGPGTRLLVL.

V gene TRBV9 combines with J gene TRBJ2-7; D remains ambiguous. The V end was cut by 0 bases, the J end by 5 bases, with 12 bases between. Germline CDR1 is SGDLS and CDR2 is YYNGEE. The CDR3 contains 14 residues. CDR3 protein: CASSVDGAIDEQYF. Written as DNA, the CDR3 is TGTGCCAGCAGCGTAGATGGTGCCATAGACGAGCAGTACTTC.